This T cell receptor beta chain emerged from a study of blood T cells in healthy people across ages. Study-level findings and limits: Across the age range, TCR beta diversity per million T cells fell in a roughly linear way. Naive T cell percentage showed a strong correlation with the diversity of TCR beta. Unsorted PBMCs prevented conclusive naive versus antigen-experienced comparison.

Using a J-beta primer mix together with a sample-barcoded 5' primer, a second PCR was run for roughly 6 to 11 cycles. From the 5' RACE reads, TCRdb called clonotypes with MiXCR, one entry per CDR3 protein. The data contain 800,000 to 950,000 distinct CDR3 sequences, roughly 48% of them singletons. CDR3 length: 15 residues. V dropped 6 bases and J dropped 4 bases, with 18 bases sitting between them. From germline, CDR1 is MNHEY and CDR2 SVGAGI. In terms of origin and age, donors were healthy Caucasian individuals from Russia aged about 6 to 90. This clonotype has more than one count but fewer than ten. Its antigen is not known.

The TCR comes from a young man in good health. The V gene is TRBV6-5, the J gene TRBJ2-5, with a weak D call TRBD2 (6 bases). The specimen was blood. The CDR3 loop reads CASSRPGGIGETQYF. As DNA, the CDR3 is TGTGCCAGCAGCCGACCTGGGGGGATTGGAGAGACCCAGTACTTC.